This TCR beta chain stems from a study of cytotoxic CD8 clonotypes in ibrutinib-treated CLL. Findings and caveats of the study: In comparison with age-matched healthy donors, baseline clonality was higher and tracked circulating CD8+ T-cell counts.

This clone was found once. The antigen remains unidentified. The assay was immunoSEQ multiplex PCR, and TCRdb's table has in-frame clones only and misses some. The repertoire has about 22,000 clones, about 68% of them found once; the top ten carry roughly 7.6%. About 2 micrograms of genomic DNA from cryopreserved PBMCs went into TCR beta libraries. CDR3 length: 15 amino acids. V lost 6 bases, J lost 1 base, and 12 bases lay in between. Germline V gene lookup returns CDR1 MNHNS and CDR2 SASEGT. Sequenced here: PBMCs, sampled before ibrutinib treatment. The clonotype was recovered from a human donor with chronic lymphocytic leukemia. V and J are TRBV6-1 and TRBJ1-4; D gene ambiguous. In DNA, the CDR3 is TGTGCCAGCAGCCAAGGGTGGGGAACTAATGAAAAACTGTTTTTT. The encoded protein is CASSQGWGTNEKLFF.